This T cell receptor beta chain was recovered during a study of T cells after yellow fever vaccination. One entry per CDR3 protein, called by TCRdb with MiXCR from the 5' RACE reads. Found here are approximately 300,000 distinct CDR3 sequences, around 10% of them singletons; the top ten hold approximately 3.3%. A remark on this clonotype: Its antigen is undetermined.

Germline V gene sequence: CDR1 LGHNA, CDR2 YNFKEQ. The CDR3 is made up of 17 amino acids. V was shortened by 3 bases and J by 6 bases, with 20 bases between the two germline ends. Notes on the study in general: Clonotypes shared by both compartments, CD4 and CD8, made up a small share.

This TCR came from a man between 18 and 29 years old who received the YFV17D yellow fever vaccine. The sequencing here drew on CD4+ T cells sorted from PBMCs, taken 45 days after the yellow fever booster vaccination. The chain joins TRBV4-2 to TRBJ2-2; TRBD2 might be the D (6 bases). CDR3 in amino acids: CASSHLKGLIGAGELFF. The CDR3 DNA follows: TGTGCCAGCAGCCACCTGAAGGGACTTATAGGGGCCGGGGAGCTGTTTTTT.